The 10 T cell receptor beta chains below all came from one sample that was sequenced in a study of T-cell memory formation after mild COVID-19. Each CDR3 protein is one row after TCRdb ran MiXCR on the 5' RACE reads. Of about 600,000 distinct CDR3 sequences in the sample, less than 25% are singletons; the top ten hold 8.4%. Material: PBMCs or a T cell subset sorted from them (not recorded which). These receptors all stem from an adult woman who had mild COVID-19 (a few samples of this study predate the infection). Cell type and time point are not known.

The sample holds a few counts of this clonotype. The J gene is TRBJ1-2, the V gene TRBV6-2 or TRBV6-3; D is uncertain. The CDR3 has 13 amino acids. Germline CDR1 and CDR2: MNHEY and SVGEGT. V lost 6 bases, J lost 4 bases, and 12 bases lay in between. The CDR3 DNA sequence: TGTGCCAGCAGCCCCACACGACTCTATGGCTACACCTTC. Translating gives CASSPTRLYGYTF.

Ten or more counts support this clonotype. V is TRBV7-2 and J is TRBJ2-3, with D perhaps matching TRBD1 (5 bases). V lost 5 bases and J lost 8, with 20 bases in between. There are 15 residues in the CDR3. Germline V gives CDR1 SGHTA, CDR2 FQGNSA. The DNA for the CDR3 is TGTGCCAGCAGCGCCGATACGACCGGACACGGTACGCAGTATTTT. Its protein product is CASSADTTGHGTQYF.

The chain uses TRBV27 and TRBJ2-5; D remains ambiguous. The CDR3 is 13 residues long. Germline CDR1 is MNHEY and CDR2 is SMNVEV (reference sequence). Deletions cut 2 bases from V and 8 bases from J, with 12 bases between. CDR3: CASSLGPEKTQYF. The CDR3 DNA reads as TGTGCCAGCAGTTTAGGACCAGAGAAAACCCAGTACTTC.

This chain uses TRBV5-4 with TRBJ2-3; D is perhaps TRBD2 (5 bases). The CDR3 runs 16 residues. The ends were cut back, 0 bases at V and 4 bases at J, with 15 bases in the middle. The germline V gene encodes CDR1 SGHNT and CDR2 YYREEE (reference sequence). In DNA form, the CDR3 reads TGTGCCAGCAGCTTGGAGGTCGGACTCCCCCCAGATACGCAGTATTTT. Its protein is CASSLEVGLPPDTQYF.

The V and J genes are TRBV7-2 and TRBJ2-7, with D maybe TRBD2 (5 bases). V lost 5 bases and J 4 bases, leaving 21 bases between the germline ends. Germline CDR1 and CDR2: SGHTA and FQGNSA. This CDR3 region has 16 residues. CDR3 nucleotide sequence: TGTGCCAGCAGCCCCAGGACTTACTTACCTTTTTACGAGCAGTACTTC. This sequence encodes CASSPRTYLPFYEQYF.

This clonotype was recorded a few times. CDR3 in DNA: TGCGCCAGCAGAAGCACAGGGGCCGGGGAGCTGTTTTTT. It yields the protein CASRSTGAGELFF. V usage is TRBV5-1 and J usage is TRBJ2-2, with 7 positions matching TRBD1. After removal of 5 bases from V and 6 bases from J, the junction contained 4 bases not matched to a gene. Germline V gives CDR1 SGHRS, CDR2 YFSETQ. CDR3 size: 13 residues.

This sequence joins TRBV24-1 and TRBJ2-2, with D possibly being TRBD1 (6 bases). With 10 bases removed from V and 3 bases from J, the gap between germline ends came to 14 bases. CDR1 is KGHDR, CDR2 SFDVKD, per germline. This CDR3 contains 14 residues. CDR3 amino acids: CATSGQTYTGELFF. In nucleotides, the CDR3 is TGTGCCACGTCAGGACAGACTTACACCGGGGAGCTGTTTTTT.

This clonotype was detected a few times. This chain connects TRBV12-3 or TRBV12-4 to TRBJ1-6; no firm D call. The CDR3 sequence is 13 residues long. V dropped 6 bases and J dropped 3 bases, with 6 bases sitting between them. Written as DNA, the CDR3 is TGTGCCAGCAGGGTAGACTATAATTCACCCCTCCACTTT. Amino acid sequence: CASRVDYNSPLHF.

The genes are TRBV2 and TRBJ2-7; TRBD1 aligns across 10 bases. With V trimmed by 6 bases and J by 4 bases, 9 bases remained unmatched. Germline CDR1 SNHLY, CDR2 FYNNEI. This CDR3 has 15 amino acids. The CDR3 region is CASRGDRGPKYEQYF. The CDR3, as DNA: TGTGCCAGCAGGGGAGACAGGGGGCCTAAATACGAGCAGTACTTC.

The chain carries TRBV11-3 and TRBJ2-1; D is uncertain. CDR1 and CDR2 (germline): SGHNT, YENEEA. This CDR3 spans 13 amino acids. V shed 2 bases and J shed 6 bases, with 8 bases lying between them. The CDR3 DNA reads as TGTGCCAGCAGCTTACGGTCGTCCAATGAGCAGTTCTTC. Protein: CASSLRSSNEQFF.